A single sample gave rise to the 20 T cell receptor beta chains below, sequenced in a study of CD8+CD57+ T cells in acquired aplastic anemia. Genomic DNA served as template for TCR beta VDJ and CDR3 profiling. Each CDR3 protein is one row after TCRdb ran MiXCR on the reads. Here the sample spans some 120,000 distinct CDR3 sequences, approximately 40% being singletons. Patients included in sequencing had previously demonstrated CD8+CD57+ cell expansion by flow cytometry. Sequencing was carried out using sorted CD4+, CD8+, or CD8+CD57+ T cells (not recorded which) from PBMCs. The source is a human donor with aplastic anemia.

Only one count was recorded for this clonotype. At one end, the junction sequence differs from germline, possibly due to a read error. This chain's CDR3 is CASSYREWGTKSIQYF. The CDR3, as DNA: TGTGCCAGCAGTTACAGGGAATGGGGGACCAAAAGCATTCAGTACTTC. The chain uses TRBV12-3 or TRBV12-4 and TRBJ2-4, with TRBD1 as a possible D gene (6 bases). The CDR3 spans 16 residues.

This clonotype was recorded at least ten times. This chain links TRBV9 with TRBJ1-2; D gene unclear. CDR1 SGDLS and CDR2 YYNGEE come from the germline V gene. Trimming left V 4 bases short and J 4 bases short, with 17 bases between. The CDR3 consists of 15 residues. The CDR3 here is CASSPSHSQSYGYTF. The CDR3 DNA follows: TGTGCCAGCAGCCCGTCGCACAGCCAATCCTATGGCTACACCTTC.

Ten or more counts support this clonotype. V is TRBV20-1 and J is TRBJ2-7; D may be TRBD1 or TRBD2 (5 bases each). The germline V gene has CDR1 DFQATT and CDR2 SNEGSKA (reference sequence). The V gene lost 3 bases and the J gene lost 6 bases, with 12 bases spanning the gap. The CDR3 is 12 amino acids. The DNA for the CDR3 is TGCAGTGCTAGGGGGGACGGGGTCGAGCAGTACTTC. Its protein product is CSARGDGVEQYF.

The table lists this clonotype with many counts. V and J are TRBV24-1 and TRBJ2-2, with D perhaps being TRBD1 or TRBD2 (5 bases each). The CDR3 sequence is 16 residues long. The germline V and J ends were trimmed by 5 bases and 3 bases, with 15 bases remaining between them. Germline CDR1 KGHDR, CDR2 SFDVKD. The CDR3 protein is CATSGLPGTYTGELFF. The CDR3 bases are TGTGCCACCAGTGGCCTCCCGGGGACCTACACCGGGGAGCTGTTTTTT.

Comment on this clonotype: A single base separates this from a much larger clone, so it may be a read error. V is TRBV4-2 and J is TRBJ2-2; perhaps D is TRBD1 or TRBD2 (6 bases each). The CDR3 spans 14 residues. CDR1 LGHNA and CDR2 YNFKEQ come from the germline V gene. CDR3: CASSQEGRSGELLF. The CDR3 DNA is TGTGCCAGCAGCCAAGAGGGGAGGTCAGGGGAGCTGCTTTTT.

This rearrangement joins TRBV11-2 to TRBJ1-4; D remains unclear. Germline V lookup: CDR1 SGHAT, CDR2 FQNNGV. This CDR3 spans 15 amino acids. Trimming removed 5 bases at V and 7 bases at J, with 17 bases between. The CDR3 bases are TGTGCCAGCAGCCCCGAGGGAGGATGGGTTGAAAAACTGTTTTTT. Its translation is CASSPEGGWVEKLFF.

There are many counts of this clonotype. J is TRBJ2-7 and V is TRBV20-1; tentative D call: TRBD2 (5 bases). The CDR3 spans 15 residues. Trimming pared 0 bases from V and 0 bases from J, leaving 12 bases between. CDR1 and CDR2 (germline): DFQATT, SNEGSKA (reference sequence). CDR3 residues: CSAREVGKYSYEQYF. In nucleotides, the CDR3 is TGCAGTGCTAGAGAAGTCGGGAAATACTCCTACGAGCAGTACTTC.

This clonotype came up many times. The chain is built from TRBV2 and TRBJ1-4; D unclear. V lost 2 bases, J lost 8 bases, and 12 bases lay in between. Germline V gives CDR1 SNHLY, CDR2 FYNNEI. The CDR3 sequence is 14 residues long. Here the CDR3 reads CASSELGRVEKLFF. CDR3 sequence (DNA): TGTGCCAGCAGTGAACTGGGGAGGGTGGAAAAACTGTTTTTT.

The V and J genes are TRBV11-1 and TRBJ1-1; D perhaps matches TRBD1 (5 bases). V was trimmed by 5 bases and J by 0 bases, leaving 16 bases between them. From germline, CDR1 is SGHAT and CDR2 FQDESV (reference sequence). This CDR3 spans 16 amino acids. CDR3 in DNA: TGTGCCAGCAGCCGTGTCCCGGGACTAATGAACACTGAAGCTTTCTTT. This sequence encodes CASSRVPGLMNTEAFF.

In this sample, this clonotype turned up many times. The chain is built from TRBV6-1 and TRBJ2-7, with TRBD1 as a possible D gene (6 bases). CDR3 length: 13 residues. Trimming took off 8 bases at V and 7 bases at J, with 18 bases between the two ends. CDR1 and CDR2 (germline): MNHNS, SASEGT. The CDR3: CASRQDRVGEQYF. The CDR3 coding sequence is TGTGCCAGCCGACAGGACCGAGTGGGGGAGCAGTACTTC.

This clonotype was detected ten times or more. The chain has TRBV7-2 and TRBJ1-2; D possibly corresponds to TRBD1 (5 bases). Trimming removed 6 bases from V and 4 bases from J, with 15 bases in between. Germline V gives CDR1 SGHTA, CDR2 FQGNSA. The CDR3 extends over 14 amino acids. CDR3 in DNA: TGTGCCAGCAGTTCGGGACCGGGCGGCTATGGCTACACCTTC. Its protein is CASSSGPGGYGYTF.

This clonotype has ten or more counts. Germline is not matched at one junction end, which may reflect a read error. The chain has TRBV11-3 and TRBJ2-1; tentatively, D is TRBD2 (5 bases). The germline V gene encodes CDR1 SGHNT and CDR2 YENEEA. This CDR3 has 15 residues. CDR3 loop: CASSLVSSSHNEQFF. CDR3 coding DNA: TGTGCCAGCAGCTTAGTGTCTAGCTCCCACAATGAGCAGTTCTTC.

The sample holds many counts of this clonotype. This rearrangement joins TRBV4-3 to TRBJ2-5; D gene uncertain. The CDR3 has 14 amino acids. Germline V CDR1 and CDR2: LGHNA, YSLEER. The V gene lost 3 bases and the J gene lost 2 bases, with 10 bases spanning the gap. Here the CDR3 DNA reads TGCGCCAGCAGCCATACTGTCAGGCAAGAGACCCAGTACTTC. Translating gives CASSHTVRQETQYF.

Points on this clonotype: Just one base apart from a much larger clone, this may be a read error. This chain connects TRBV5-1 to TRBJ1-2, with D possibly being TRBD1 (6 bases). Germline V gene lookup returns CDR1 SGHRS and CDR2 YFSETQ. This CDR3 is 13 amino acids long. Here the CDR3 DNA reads TGCGCCGGCAGCGCGGACAGTAGCTATGGCTACACCTTC. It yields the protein CAGSADSSYGYTF.

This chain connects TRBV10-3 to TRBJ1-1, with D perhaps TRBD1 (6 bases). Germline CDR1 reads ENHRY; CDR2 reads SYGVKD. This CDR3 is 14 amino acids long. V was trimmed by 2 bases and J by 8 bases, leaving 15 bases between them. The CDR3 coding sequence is TGTGCCATCAGTGAGCTCAACCCGGGGGGCGAAGCTTTCTTT. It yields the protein CAISELNPGGEAFF.

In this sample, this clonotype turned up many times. This CDR3 is CASSIVRGNTEAFF. The DNA of the CDR3 is TGTGCCAGTAGTATAGTCCGGGGAAACACTGAAGCTTTCTTT. The rearrangement uses TRBV19 and TRBJ1-1; unclear D gene. V shed 1 base and J shed 2 bases, with 8 bases lying between them. Germline lookup yields CDR1 LNHDA and CDR2 SQIVND (reference sequence). The CDR3 is 14 residues long.

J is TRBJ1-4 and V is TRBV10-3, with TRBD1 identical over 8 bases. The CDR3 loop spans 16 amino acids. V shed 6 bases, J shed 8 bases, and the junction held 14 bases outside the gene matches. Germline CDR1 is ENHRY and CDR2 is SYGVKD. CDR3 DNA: TGTGCCATCAGCGAACCAGGACAGGGAAGAGGGGAAAAACTGTTTTTT. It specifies CAISEPGQGRGEKLFF.

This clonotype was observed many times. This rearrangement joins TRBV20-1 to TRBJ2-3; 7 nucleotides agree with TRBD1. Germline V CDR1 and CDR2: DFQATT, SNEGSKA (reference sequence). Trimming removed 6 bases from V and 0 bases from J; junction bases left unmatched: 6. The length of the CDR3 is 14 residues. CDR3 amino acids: CSAKKGASTDTQYF. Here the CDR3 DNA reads TGCAGTGCCAAGAAGGGGGCTAGCACAGATACGCAGTATTTT.

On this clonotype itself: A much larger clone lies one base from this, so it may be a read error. The CDR3: CSAPRGTSPYNEQFF. CDR3 in DNA: TGCAGTGCTCCGCGGGGGACCAGCCCCTACAATGAGCAGTTCTTC. This chain joins TRBV20-1 and TRBJ2-1, with TRBD2 matching 7 bases. The CDR3 contains 15 residues. V dropped 5 bases and J dropped 2; count of bases not matched to a gene: 9. Germline V gene lookup returns CDR1 DFQATT and CDR2 SNEGSKA (reference sequence).

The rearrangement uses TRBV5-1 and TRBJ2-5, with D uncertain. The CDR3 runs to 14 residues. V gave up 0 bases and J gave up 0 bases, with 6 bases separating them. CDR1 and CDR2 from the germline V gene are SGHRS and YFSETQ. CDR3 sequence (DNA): TGCGCCAGCAGCTTGGGGACGTACCAAGAGACCCAGTACTTC. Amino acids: CASSLGTYQETQYF.